Below are 15 T cell receptor beta chains sequenced from a single sample in a study of tumor and adjacent non-tumor tissue in lung cancer. The template was RNA from unsorted bulk tissue. More than 3 cm separated this lung sample from the edge of the tumor. A modified ARM-PCR protocol with three rounds of nested PCR amplified TCRbeta. Each CDR3 protein is one row after TCRdb ran MiXCR on the multiplex PCR reads. The sample yields tens of thousands of distinct CDR3 sequences, 80% to 90% seen once. The sample consisted of distant non-tumor lung tissue. Receptors were obtained from a man in his fifties or sixties with non-small cell lung cancer.

The chain combines TRBV29-1 with TRBJ2-3; D possibly matches TRBD1 or TRBD2 (6 bases each). The germline V and J ends were trimmed by 7 bases and 6 bases, with 20 bases remaining between them. The germline gives CDR1 SQVTM, CDR2 ANQGSEA. This CDR3 region has 14 residues. CDR3 nucleotides: TGCAGCGCCGGAGGGGGAAAGTCATCGGATACGCAGTATTTT. This codes for CSAGGGKSSDTQYF.

About this clonotype itself: Mismatch with germline at one junction end may stem from a read error. This sequence joins TRBV11-2 and TRBJ2-6; D is unclear. The CDR3 has 14 residues. CDR1 is SGHAT, CDR2 FQNNGV, per germline. The chain's CDR3 is CASSPISRPNILTF. In nucleotides, the CDR3 is TGTGCCAGCAGTCCTATCTCAAGGCCCAACATCCTGACTTTC. The full variable domain, with the rest looked up from reference TRBV11-2 and TRBJ2-6, is EAGVAQSPRYKIIEKRQSVAFWCNPISGHATLYWYQQILGQGPKLLIQFQNNGVVDDSQLPKDRFSAERLKGVDSTLKIQPAKLEDSAVYLCASSPISRPNILTFGAGSRLTVL.

V gene TRBV6-2 or TRBV6-3 combines with J gene TRBJ2-1; D call uncertain. Trimming removed 9 bases from V and 6 bases from J, with 18 bases in between. Germline-derived CDR1 and CDR2 are MNHEY and SVGEGT. The CDR3 runs to 14 residues. As DNA, the CDR3 is TGTGCCAGAACCGACCGAACAGTCCGCAATGAGCAGTTCTTC. Amino acids: CARTDRTVRNEQFF.

The V call is TRBV5-1, the J call TRBJ2-2; 7 nucleotides agree with TRBD1. The CDR3 has 15 amino acids. Germline V lookup: CDR1 SGHRS, CDR2 YFSETQ. Trimming cost V 8 bases and J 0 bases; bases outside gene matches: 7. The CDR3 DNA follows: TGCGCCAGTATCAGGGGGAGATCGAACACCGGGGAGCTGTTTTTT. It yields the protein CASIRGRSNTGELFF.

Points on this clonotype: The CDR3 carries no conserved terminal phenylalanine or tryptophan, so it likely arises from a read error. The V and J genes are TRBV20-1 and TRBJ2-3, with a tentative D call TRBD2 (5 bases). V was shortened by 8 bases and J by 6 bases, with 21 bases between the two germline ends. Germline assignment: CDR1 DFQATT and CDR2 SNEGSKA (reference sequence). CDR3 length equals 14 residues. For the CDR3, the DNA is TGCAGTACTCCTCGGCTAGCCGACCCCGATACGCAGTATTTG. It yields the protein CSTPRLADPDTQYL.

The sample holds a few counts of this clonotype. A much bigger clone sits one base away, suggesting this may be a read error. This rearrangement joins TRBV2 to TRBJ2-2; D is uncertain. Germline CDR1 reads SNHLY; CDR2 reads FYNNEI. CDR3 length: 13 amino acids. CDR3: CTSSVALTGELFF. The CDR3 DNA is TGTACCAGCAGTGTCGCACTCACCGGGGAGCTGTTTTTT.

This clonotype was picked up many times. The chain is built from TRBV6-5 and TRBJ2-7; D unclear. Deletions cut 0 bases from V and 1 base from J, with 10 bases between. The CDR3 has 15 amino acids. Germline V CDR1 and CDR2: MNHEY, SVGAGI. The CDR3 loop is CASSYSPSTSYEQYF. The CDR3 coding sequence is TGTGCCAGCAGTTACTCACCCAGTACATCCTACGAGCAGTACTTC.

Remarks on this clonotype: The CDR3 end shows no conserved phenylalanine or tryptophan, and so a read error is likely. The DNA for the CDR3 is TGCAGTGTTAGAGATGGGAGACAGGGCTGGACTGAAGCTTTCTAT. Protein: CSVRDGRQGWTEAFY. This chain links TRBV20-1 with TRBJ1-1, with 7 positions matching TRBD1. Germline V gene data show CDR1 as DFQATT and CDR2 as SNEGSKA (reference sequence). The CDR3 spans 15 residues.

This clonotype is labeled as medium-sized. The rearrangement joins TRBV11-2 to TRBJ2-7; 9 bases fit TRBD2. Trimming removed 2 bases from V and 4 bases from J; junction bases left unmatched: 6. This CDR3 is built from 15 residues. Germline assignment: CDR1 SGHAT and CDR2 FQNNGV. The CDR3 DNA reads as TGTGCCAGCAGCTTAACGACTAGCGGATCTTACGAGCAGTACTTC. This encodes CASSLTTSGSYEQYF.

In regard to this clonotype: The CDR3 does not close with the conserved phenylalanine or tryptophan, likely indicating a read error. The chain couples TRBV11-3 to TRBJ2-5, with 7 bases identical to TRBD2. The CDR3 sequence is 14 residues long. Germline assignment: CDR1 SGHNT and CDR2 YENEEA. The chain's CDR3 is CASSTRVRGETQYI. The CDR3 DNA reads TGCGCCAGCAGCACTAGGGTGCGGGGGGAGACCCAGTACATC.

Points on this clonotype: One junction end disagrees with the germline gene, perhaps due to a read error. The V gene is TRBV20-1, the J gene TRBJ2-1; possibly TRBD1 for D (5 bases). Germline CDR1 DFQATT, CDR2 SNEGSKA (reference sequence). The CDR3 is 14 residues long. The CDR3 loop reads CSVRGGRAYDEQFF. CDR3 DNA sequence: TGCAGTGTTAGGGGCGGTCGAGCCTACGATGAGCAGTTCTTC.

Notes on this clonotype: The CDR3 end shows no conserved phenylalanine or tryptophan, and so a read error is likely. This CDR3 reads CSDQRDGREQYL. CDR3 sequence (DNA): TGTAGTGATCAGAGGGATGGGAGGGAGCAGTACTTG. This chain links TRBV20-1 with TRBJ2-7; tentative D call: TRBD2 (6 bases). The germline V gene has CDR1 DFQATT and CDR2 SNEGSKA (reference sequence). The CDR3 spans 12 residues.

About this clonotype: Relative to the germline gene, one junction end is altered; a read error may explain this. CDR3: CASSLIEQDNVQFF. For the CDR3, the DNA is TGTGCCAGCAGCTTAATTGAACAGGACAATGTGCAGTTCTTC. The genes are TRBV11-2 and TRBJ2-1; D is possibly TRBD1 (5 bases). The CDR3 extends over 14 amino acids. Looked up from germline, CDR1 is SGHAT and CDR2 is FQNNGV.

Concerning this clonotype itself: One end of the junction varies from germline; a read error may be responsible. The rearrangement uses TRBV19 and TRBJ2-5, with TRBD1 matching 8 bases. The CDR3 has 13 amino acids. The germline CDR1 and CDR2 sequences are LNHDA and SQIVND (reference sequence). The CDR3 reads CVSSRDRSGEQYF. As DNA, the CDR3 is TGTGTCAGTAGCCGGGACAGGAGTGGTGAGCAGTACTTC.

The gene calls are TRBV20-1 and TRBJ1-6; a weak D match, TRBD1 (5 bases). CDR1 and CDR2 from the germline V gene are DFQATT and SNEGSKA (reference sequence). V lost 0 bases to trimming and J lost 8 bases, with 14 bases between them. This CDR3 is built from 15 residues. CDR3 loop: CSARERQRADSPLHF. The CDR3 DNA follows: TGCAGTGCTAGAGAAAGACAGAGGGCGGATTCACCCCTCCACTTT.